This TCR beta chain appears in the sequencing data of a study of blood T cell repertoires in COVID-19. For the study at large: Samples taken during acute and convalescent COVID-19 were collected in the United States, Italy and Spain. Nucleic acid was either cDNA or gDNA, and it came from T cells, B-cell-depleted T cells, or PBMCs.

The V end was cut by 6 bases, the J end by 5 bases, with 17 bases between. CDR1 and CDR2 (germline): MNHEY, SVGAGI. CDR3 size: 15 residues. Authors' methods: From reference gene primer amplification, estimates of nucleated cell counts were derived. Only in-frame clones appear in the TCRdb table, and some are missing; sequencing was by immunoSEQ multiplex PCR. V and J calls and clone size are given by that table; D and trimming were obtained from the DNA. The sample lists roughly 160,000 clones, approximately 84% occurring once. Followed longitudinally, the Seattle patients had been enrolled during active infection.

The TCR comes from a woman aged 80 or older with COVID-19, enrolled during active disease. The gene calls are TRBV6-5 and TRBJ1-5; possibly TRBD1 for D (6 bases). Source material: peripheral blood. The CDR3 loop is CASSPRTVGDQPQHF. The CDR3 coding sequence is TGTGCCAGCAGCCCCAGGACAGTTGGGGATCAGCCCCAGCATTTT.